The 17 T cell receptor beta chains listed next were all sequenced from one sample in a study of blood T cell repertoires in COVID-19. Here immunoSEQ multiplex PCR was the method, and the copy in TCRdb shows in-frame clones only, minus some. The sample holds roughly 360,000 clones, about 80% seen once. Sequencing input: peripheral blood. The receptors were sampled from a human donor with acute or convalescent COVID-19. The donor label of this sample is uncertain.

The chain's CDR3 is CASRDGTYGSYGYTF. Written as DNA, the CDR3 is TGTGCCAGCAGGGATGGGACTTATGGAAGCTATGGCTACACCTTC. V gene TRBV27 combines with J gene TRBJ1-2, with a tentative D call TRBD1 (5 bases). The CDR3 contains 15 residues. V was pared by 6 bases and J by 4 bases, with 18 bases between. CDR1 MNHEY and CDR2 SMNVEV come from the germline V gene (reference sequence).

The chain recombines TRBV25-1 with TRBJ1-4; TRBD1 is a possible D gene (5 bases). From germline, CDR1 is MGHDK and CDR2 SYGVNS. V was pared by 7 bases and J by 3 bases, with 15 bases between. This CDR3 has 15 amino acids. The CDR3 bases are TGTGCCAGCATGGCTCACGGGGGGGCTAATGAAAAACTGTTTTTT. Its translation: CASMAHGGANEKLFF.

Details on this clone: The sample has other DNA sequences that encode this CDR3 too. The chain couples TRBV27 to TRBJ2-7; the D is unclear. Germline lookup yields CDR1 MNHEY and CDR2 SMNVEV (reference sequence). V lost 2 bases to trimming and J lost 1 base, with 6 bases between them. The CDR3 extends over 13 amino acids. CDR3 residues: CASSLGTSYEQYF. The CDR3 DNA is TGTGCCAGCAGTTTAGGTACATCCTACGAGCAGTACTTC.

This clone appeared a single time. The chain couples TRBV24-1 to TRBJ2-2; D gene uncertain. Trimming took 1 base from V and 0 from J, leaving 8 bases between them. Looked up from germline, CDR1 is KGHDR and CDR2 is SFDVKD. This CDR3 comprises 16 residues. Written as DNA, the CDR3 is TGTGCCACCAGTGATTTTGGCCAAGCGAACACCGGGGAGCTGTTTTTT. This gives the protein CATSDFGQANTGELFF.

A single count supports this clone. This rearrangement joins TRBV30 to TRBJ2-1; D is unresolved. Trimming shortened V by 0 bases and J by 9 bases, and 6 bases separated the two germline ends. The V gene's germline CDR1 is GTSNPN and CDR2 SVGIG (reference sequence). The CDR3 runs to 11 residues. The CDR3 sequence is CAWSVLGEQFF. The DNA for the CDR3 is TGTGCCTGGAGTGTCCTAGGTGAGCAGTTCTTC.

V gene TRBV11-2 combines with J gene TRBJ1-6; D might be TRBD1 (5 bases). CDR1 and CDR2 from the germline V gene are SGHAT and FQNNGV. The CDR3 has 15 residues. V gave up 3 bases and J gave up 3 bases, with 9 bases separating them. DNA for the CDR3: TGTGCCAGCAGCTTCGACAGTTTCTATAATTCACCCCTCCACTTT. Residues: CASSFDSFYNSPLHF.

The chain links TRBV18 to TRBJ1-1; D unresolved. V lost 5 bases and J 1 base, leaving 5 bases between the germline ends. CDR1 is KGHSH, CDR2 LQKENI, per germline. This CDR3 is 12 amino acids long. This CDR3 is CASSKQNTEAFF. The CDR3 nucleotides read TGTGCCAGCTCAAAGCAGAACACTGAAGCTTTCTTT.

This clone was seen repeatedly, ten times or more. This chain links TRBV10-1 with TRBJ2-2; 8 bases fit TRBD2. With V trimmed by 3 bases and J by 3 bases, 0 bases remained unmatched. The CDR3 contains 14 residues. The germline CDR1 and CDR2 sequences are WNHNN and SYGVQD (reference sequence). The CDR3 protein is CASSDGRDTGELFF. Here the CDR3 DNA reads TGCGCCAGCAGTGACGGGAGGGACACCGGGGAGCTGTTTTTT.

The chain couples TRBV3-1 (or the pseudogene TRBV3-2) to TRBJ2-1; 8 bases agree with TRBD1. V lost 0 bases, J lost 7 bases, and 8 bases stayed unmatched. CDR3 length: 16 residues. Germline lookup yields CDR1 LGHDT and CDR2 YNNKEL (reference sequence). The CDR3: CASSQDLQGAVNEQFF. DNA for the CDR3: TGTGCCAGCAGCCAAGATTTGCAGGGGGCTGTTAATGAGCAGTTCTTC.

The V call is TRBV10-3, the J call TRBJ1-6; TRBD1 agrees at 7 bases. Germline loops: CDR1 ENHRY, CDR2 SYGVKD. This CDR3 spans 15 amino acids. V was pared by 6 bases and J by 7 bases, with 9 bases of the junction left unmatched. The CDR3 coding sequence is TGTGCCATCAGGGAAGACGCGGGACAGAATTCACCCCTCCACTTT. It yields the protein CAIREDAGQNSPLHF.

The V call is TRBV4-2, the J call TRBJ2-1; D gene unclear. CDR1 is LGHNA and CDR2 is YNFKEQ in the germline V gene. Trimming removed 4 bases from V and 0 bases from J, with 19 bases in between. The length of the CDR3 is 18 residues. The CDR3 coding sequence is TGTGCCAGCAGCCTAATAACGGCAGGCCCCCGCTCCTACAATGAGCAGTTCTTC. The encoded protein is CASSLITAGPRSYNEQFF.

This clone was seen a handful of times. This rearrangement joins TRBV28 to TRBJ2-5, with D perhaps TRBD1 (5 bases). The CDR3 has 15 residues. V was trimmed by 6 bases and J by 0 bases, leaving 14 bases between them. CDR1 is MDHEN and CDR2 is SYDVKM in the germline V gene. The CDR3 DNA is TGTGCCAGCAGCCGAATTCAGGGCCACCAAGAGACCCAGTACTTC. It is translated as CASSRIQGHQETQYF.

The chain combines TRBV5-1 with TRBJ2-3; D is possibly TRBD2 (7 bases). V lost 0 bases, J lost 2 bases, and 13 bases lay in between. Looked up from germline, CDR1 is SGHRS and CDR2 is YFSETQ. The CDR3 has 16 residues. CDR3 amino acids: CASSLGTGGVTDTQYF. CDR3 coding DNA: TGCGCCAGCAGCTTGGGAACGGGGGGCGTCACAGATACGCAGTATTTT.

This chain joins TRBV29-1 and TRBJ2-1; TRBD2 matches at 16 bases. The CDR3 consists of 20 residues. Germline CDR1 is SQVTM and CDR2 is ANQGSEA. V dropped 4 bases and J dropped 0; count of bases not matched to a gene: 12. In DNA, the CDR3 is TGCAGCGTTGCTAGATTGGGACTAGCGGGAGGGGGGGGCTCCTACAATGAGCAGTTCTTC. Translation gives CSVARLGLAGGGGSYNEQFF.

The genes are TRBV6-6 and TRBJ2-1, with 13 bases lining up with TRBD2. The V gene end was trimmed by 6 bases and the J gene end by 6 bases; junction bases not matched to a gene: 2. The CDR3 consists of 14 residues. Germline CDR1 is MNHNY and CDR2 is SVGAGI (reference sequence). CDR3 in DNA: TGTGCCAGCAGGACTAGCGGGAGGCCCAATGAGCAGTTCTTC. Translating gives CASRTSGRPNEQFF.

The V and J genes are TRBV11-3 and TRBJ1-1, with D tentatively TRBD1 (6 bases). This CDR3 comprises 15 residues. Germline CDR1 SGHNT, CDR2 YENEEA. V shed 2 bases and J shed 5 bases, with 15 bases lying between them. The CDR3 protein is CASSLTYGGQTEAFF. The CDR3 DNA sequence: TGTGCCAGCAGCTTAACTTACGGGGGGCAGACTGAAGCTTTCTTT.

V usage is TRBV14 and J usage is TRBJ1-1; TRBD1 aligns across 8 bases. The CDR3 totals 16 residues. The germline CDR1 and CDR2 sequences are SGHDN and FVKESK. After removal of 1 base from V and 5 bases from J, the junction contained 9 bases not matched to a gene. The CDR3 is CASSQGYGQGGTEAFF. In DNA form, the CDR3 reads TGTGCCAGCAGCCAAGGATACGGACAGGGAGGGACTGAAGCTTTCTTT.